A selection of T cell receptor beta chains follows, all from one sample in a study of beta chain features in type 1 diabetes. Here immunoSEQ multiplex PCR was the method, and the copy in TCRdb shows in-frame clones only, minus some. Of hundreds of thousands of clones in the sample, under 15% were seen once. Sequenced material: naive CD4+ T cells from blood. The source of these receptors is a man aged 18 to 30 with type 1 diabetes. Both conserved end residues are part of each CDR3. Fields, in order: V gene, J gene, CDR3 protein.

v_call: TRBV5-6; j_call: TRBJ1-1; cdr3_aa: CASSFDRDFLTF
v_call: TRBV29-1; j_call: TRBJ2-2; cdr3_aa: CSVVQGASTGELFF
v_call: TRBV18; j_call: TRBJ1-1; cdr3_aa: CASSPPGHPNEAFF
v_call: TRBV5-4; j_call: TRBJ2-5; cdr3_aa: CASSLPSQAQETQYF
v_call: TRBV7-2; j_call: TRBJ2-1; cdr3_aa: CASSPGQGASYEQFF
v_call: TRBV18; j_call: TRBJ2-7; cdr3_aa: CASSPRLAQTYEQYF
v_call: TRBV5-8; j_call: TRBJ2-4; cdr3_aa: CASSSTGFRDIQYF
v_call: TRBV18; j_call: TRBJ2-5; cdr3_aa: CASSLRTGQETQYF
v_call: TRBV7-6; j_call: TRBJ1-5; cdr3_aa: CASSPSGQGNNQPQHF
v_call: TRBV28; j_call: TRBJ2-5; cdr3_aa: CASRKFEKGTQYF
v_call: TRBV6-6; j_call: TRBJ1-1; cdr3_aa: CASSVQANTEAFF
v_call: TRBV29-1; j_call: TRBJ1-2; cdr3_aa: CSVGRGDYGYTF
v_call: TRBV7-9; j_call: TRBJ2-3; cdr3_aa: CASSLGGGGTDTQYF
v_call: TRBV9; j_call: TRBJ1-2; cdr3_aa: CASSVIQEVQGWTF
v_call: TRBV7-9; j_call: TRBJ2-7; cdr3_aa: CASTPPGATYEQYF
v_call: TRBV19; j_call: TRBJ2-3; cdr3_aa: CASSVASAGGTDTQYF
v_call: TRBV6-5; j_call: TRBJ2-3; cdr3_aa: CASAPSGSTDTQYF
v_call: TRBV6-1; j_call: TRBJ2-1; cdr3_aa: CATGYNEQFF
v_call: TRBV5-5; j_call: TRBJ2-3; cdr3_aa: CASSLEGADTQYF
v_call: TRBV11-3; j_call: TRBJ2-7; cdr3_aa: CASSLLDRGPLDEQYF
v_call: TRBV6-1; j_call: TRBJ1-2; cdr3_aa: CASSEESGQNYGYTF
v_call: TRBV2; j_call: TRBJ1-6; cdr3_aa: CASSPDRGESPLHF
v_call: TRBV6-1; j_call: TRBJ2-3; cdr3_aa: CASFIAAGGTDTQYF
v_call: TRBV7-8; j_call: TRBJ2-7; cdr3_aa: CASTSIRAGASEQYF
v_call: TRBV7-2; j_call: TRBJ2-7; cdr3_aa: CASSLTVTLEQYF
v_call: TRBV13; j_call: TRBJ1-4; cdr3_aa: CASSPGLIDEKLFF
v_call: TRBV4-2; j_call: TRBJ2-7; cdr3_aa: CASSQTHGRGQYYEQYF
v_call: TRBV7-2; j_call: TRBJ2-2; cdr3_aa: CASSPLAGGTGELFF
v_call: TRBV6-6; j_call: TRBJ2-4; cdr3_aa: CASSYGRLAGENIQYF
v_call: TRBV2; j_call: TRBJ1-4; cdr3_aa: CASSRQGTGEKLFF
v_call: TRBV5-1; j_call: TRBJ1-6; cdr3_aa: CASSSEPSAGLENSPLHF
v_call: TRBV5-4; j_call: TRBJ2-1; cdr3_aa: CASYPLETEEQFF
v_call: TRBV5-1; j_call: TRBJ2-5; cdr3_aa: CASSEDRGLRSQETQYF
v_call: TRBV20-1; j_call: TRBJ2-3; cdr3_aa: CSLTDTQYF
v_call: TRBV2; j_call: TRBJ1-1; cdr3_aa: CASSDRGNMNTEAFF
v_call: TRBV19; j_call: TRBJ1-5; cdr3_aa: CASSMGSNVNQPQHF
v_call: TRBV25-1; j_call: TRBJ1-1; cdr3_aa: CASTRDRGLLNTEAFF
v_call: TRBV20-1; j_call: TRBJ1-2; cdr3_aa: CSASGDNGYTF
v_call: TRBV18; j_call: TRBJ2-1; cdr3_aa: CASSPPSVGHEQFF
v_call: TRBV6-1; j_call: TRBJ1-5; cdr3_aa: CASSVGQPLNQPQHF
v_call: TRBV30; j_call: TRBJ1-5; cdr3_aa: CAWTAGQEAQHF
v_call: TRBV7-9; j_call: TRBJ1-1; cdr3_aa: CASSLAVYRVGMNTEAFF
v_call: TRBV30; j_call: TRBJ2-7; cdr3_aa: CAWRFGQGYEQYF
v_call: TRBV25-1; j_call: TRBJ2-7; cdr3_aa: CASSSSPSYEQYF
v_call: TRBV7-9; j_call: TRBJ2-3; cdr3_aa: CATNTKEADTDTQYF
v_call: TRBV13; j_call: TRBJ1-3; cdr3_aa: CASSLGTGGLTIYF
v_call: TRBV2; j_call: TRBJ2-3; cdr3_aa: CASSEGPDTQYF
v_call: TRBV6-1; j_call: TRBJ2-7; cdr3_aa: CASSATGGPYEQYF
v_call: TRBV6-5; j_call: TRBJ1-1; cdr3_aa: CASKSGDTEAFF
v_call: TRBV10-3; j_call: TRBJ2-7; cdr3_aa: CAISEDRGAPYEQYF
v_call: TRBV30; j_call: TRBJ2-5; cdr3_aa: CAWSVRHTETQYF
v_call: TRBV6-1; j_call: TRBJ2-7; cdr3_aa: CASSARGTAYEQYF
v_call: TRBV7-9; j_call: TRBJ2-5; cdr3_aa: CASSFRDLQETQYF
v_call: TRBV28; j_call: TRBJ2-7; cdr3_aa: CASSLSGKGLAAEQYF
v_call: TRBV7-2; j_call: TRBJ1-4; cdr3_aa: CASSLGTAEKLFF
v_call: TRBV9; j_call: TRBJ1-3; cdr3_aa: CASSAGEGAGNTIYF
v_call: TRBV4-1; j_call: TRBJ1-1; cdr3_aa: CASSQDRDPLGAFF
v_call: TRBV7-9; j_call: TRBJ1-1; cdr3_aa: CASSLGQVMNTEAFF
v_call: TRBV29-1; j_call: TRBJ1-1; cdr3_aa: CSVGQGNTEAFF
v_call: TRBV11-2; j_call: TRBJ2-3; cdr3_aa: CASSSLSGNFLYTDTQYF